These 13 T cell receptor beta chains were all obtained from the same sample, sequenced in a study of blood T cell repertoires in COVID-19. Some clones are missing from TCRdb's copy, which holds only in-frame ones; the method was immunoSEQ multiplex PCR. The sample shows 240,000 or so clones, roughly nine tenths of them seen only once. Sequences were obtained from peripheral blood. Source of these receptors: a man in his sixties with acute or convalescent COVID-19.

In DNA form, the CDR3 reads TGTGCCAGCAGCTCCGGTCTGGGGGGATCTTCTGGCTACACCTTC. Translated: CASSSGLGGSSGYTF. The chain joins TRBV7-2 to TRBJ1-2, with D perhaps TRBD1 (5 bases). Germline V gene data show CDR1 as SGHTA and CDR2 as FQGNSA. Trimming took 4 bases from V and 7 from J, leaving 19 bases between them. The CDR3 consists of 15 residues.

This chain uses TRBV7-3 with TRBJ2-1; the D is unclear. Trimming cost V 1 base and J 2 bases, with 9 bases left between them. Germline CDR1 and CDR2: SGHTA and FQGTGA. The CDR3 consists of 15 residues. Here the CDR3 DNA reads TGTGCCAGCAGCTTAATGGAGCGCCCCTACAATGAGCAGTTCTTC. Protein product: CASSLMERPYNEQFF.

This rearrangement joins TRBV6-5 to TRBJ2-3, with D possibly TRBD2 on 5 matching bases. The CDR3 spans 13 residues. Between the trimmed V and J ends, which lost 8 bases and 2 bases, there was a span of 11 bases. The V gene's germline CDR1 is MNHEY and CDR2 SVGAGI. CDR3 residues: CASRRLTTDTQYF. In DNA form, the CDR3 reads TGTGCCAGCCGGAGACTAACCACAGATACGCAGTATTTT.

The genes are TRBV15 and TRBJ1-5, with 8 bases that match TRBD1. V lost 4 bases and J lost 4; bases outside the gene matches: 6. Germline V CDR1 and CDR2: LNHNV, YYDKDF (reference sequence). The CDR3 loop spans 15 amino acids. This chain's CDR3 is CATSKVGQGNQPQHF. CDR3 nucleotide sequence: TGTGCCACCAGCAAAGTCGGACAGGGAAATCAGCCCCAGCATTTT.

The CDR3 reads CASSQDRLAGVQETQYF. The CDR3 DNA reads TGCGCCAGCAGCCAAGATAGACTAGCGGGAGTACAAGAGACCCAGTACTTC. This rearrangement joins TRBV4-1 to TRBJ2-5, with 12 bases aligning to TRBD2. V lost 0 bases to trimming and J lost 2 bases; unmatched junction nucleotides: 4. The CDR3 length is 17 residues. Germline-derived CDR1 and CDR2 are MGHRA and YSYEKL.

This sequence joins TRBV4-2 and TRBJ2-7, with D perhaps matching TRBD2 (5 bases). Germline CDR1 and CDR2: LGHNA and YNFKEQ. V lost 2 bases and J lost 0, with 11 bases in between. CDR3 length: 15 residues. The CDR3 coding sequence is TGTGCCAGCAGCCAACAATACGGGGTCTCCTACGAGCAGTACTTC. Protein: CASSQQYGVSYEQYF.

The CDR3, as DNA: TGTGCCAGCAGCTTACGGTATCCGGGCTACGAGCAGTACTTC. It specifies CASSLRYPGYEQYF. The chain links TRBV5-8 to TRBJ2-7; no clear D gene. The length of the CDR3 is 14 residues. Germline V gives CDR1 SGHTS, CDR2 YDEGEE. V lost 2 bases, J lost 3 bases, and 12 bases lay in between.

The chain combines TRBV5-1 with TRBJ2-1; D is unresolved. Germline V gene sequence: CDR1 SGHRS, CDR2 YFSETQ. This CDR3 region has 14 residues. V lost 5 bases, J lost 0 bases, and 9 bases lay in between. The CDR3: CASSSKSSYNEQFF. The CDR3 DNA sequence: TGCGCCAGCAGTTCGAAGAGCTCCTACAATGAGCAGTTCTTC.

This chain joins TRBV5-1 and TRBJ1-1; 8 bases are shared with TRBD1. J gave up 4 bases and V 4 bases, and 9 bases lay outside the gene matches. This CDR3 is built from 15 residues. CDR1 and CDR2 (germline): SGHRS, YFSETQ. The CDR3, as DNA: TGCGCCAGCAGCGCAGGGGGCGGGAGTAGCACTGAAGCTTTCTTT. Amino acids: CASSAGGGSSTEAFF.

This chain joins TRBV3-1 (or the pseudogene TRBV3-2) and TRBJ1-1; maybe TRBD1 (6 bases). The germline gives CDR1 LGHDT, CDR2 YNNKEL (reference sequence). V lost 4 bases to trimming and J lost 4 bases, with 16 bases between them. The CDR3 covers 15 residues. CDR3 sequence: CASSPLFQGSTEAFF. The CDR3 nucleotides read TGTGCCAGCAGCCCGCTGTTCCAGGGGTCCACTGAAGCTTTCTTT.

The chain couples TRBV15 to TRBJ2-2, with D unresolved. CDR1 LNHNV and CDR2 YYDKDF come from the germline V gene (reference sequence). Between the trimmed V and J ends, which lost 0 bases and 6 bases, there was a span of 8 bases. The CDR3 has 14 amino acids. CDR3 region: CATSRDVRAGELFF. CDR3 in DNA: TGTGCCACCAGCAGAGATGTGAGAGCCGGGGAGCTGTTTTTT.

The chain recombines TRBV11-2 with TRBJ2-7; TRBD2 matches at 8 bases. CDR3 length: 17 residues. The germline gives CDR1 SGHAT, CDR2 FQNNGV. V shed 5 bases, J shed 6 bases, and the junction held 18 bases outside the gene matches. This chain's CDR3 is CASSPSQGSGSLGEQYF. CDR3 sequence (DNA): TGTGCCAGCAGCCCATCCCAGGGAAGCGGGAGTTTGGGCGAGCAGTACTTC.

The V call is TRBV3-1 (or the pseudogene TRBV3-2), the J call TRBJ2-1; 12 positions match TRBD2. The trim removed 0 bases at V and 2 bases at J, leaving 11 bases unmatched. From germline, CDR1 is LGHDT and CDR2 YNNKEL (reference sequence). CDR3 length equals 20 residues. This chain's CDR3 is CASSQDRETSGREPYNEQFF. In DNA, the CDR3 is TGTGCCAGCAGCCAAGATCGGGAGACTAGCGGGAGAGAACCCTACAATGAGCAGTTCTTC.